This T cell receptor beta chain appears in the sequencing data of a study of blood T cell repertoires in COVID-19. Measured with immunoSEQ multiplex PCR; TCRdb has only the in-frame clones, and not every one. The data hold about 220,000 clones, with 65% to 90% observed a single time. The CDR3 consists of 18 residues. The gene calls are TRBV12-2 and TRBJ2-3; the table's D gene call, TRBD1, was not cross checked with the DNA. TRBV12-2 is shown as a pseudogene. Input material: peripheral blood. This TCR was sampled from a woman in her 70s with COVID-19, enrolled during active disease. The CDR3 DNA follows: TGTGCAAGTCCCGACATTAACAGGGGGCAGGGCCCCACAGATACGCAGTATTTT. Translated: CASPDINRGQGPTDTQYF.